The rows below give T cell receptor beta chains drawn from one sample of a study of cytomegalovirus exposure and HLA in healthy donors. Method: immunoSEQ multiplex PCR; TCRdb's copy keeps in-frame clones and lacks some. The data contain about 120,000 clones, around 77% of them singletons. What was sequenced was PBMCs. The receptors were sampled from a woman in her thirties in good health and CMV-seropositive. The CDR3 runs from the conserved cysteine through the conserved F or W. A D gene is named only where the DNA matches it firmly. Size is stated for part of the rows, as once, few or many counts, or as a class when the clone is expanded.

cdr3_aa,cdr3_nt,d_call,v_call,j_call,clone_size
CATSRDKQYEQYF,TGTGCCACCAGCAGAGATAAACAGTACGAGCAGTACTTC,NA,TRBV15,TRBJ2-7,NA
CASSETGVNTEAFF,TGTGCCAGCAGCGAGACAGGGGTGAACACTGAAGCTTTCTTT,TRBD1,TRBV6-6,TRBJ1-1,NA
CASSLDLAELSTDTQYF,TGTGCCAGCAGCTTAGATCTAGCGGAGCTTAGCACAGATACGCAGTATTTT,TRBD2,TRBV7-9,TRBJ2-3,once
CASSRGPSGNTIYF,TGTGCCAGCAGCCGGGGTCCCTCTGGAAACACCATATATTTT,NA,TRBV6-1,TRBJ1-3,NA
CATADQGYGYTF,TGTGCCACTGCAGACCAGGGGTATGGCTACACCTTC,NA,TRBV19,TRBJ1-2,NA
CASSTGQVGDYGYTF,TGTGCCAGCAGCACGGGACAGGTGGGGGACTATGGCTACACCTTC,TRBD1,TRBV7-9,TRBJ1-2,NA
CASSYSPGVAFF,TGTGCCAGCAGTTACTCGCCGGGAGTAGCTTTCTTT,NA,TRBV6-5,TRBJ1-1,NA
CASSPQGGQPQHF,TGCGCCAGCAGCCCGCAGGGAGGTCAGCCCCAGCATTTT,NA,TRBV4-1,TRBJ1-5,many
CAGDPGQGAQPQHF,TGTGCCGGCGATCCGGGACAGGGGGCCCAGCCCCAGCATTTT,TRBD1,TRBV6-1,TRBJ1-5,NA
CASTPSGSSYEQYF,TGCGCCAGCACCCCGAGCGGGAGCTCCTACGAGCAGTACTTC,TRBD2,TRBV5-1,TRBJ2-7,NA
CASSETSGVGDTQYF,TGTGCCAGCAGTGAGACTAGCGGGGTAGGTGATACGCAGTATTTT,TRBD2,TRBV2,TRBJ2-3,NA
CASSSSWTGSSYEQYF,TGTGCCAGCAGCTCCTCCTGGACAGGGAGCTCCTACGAGCAGTACTTC,TRBD1,TRBV11-3,TRBJ2-7,NA
CASRKQDSGANVLTF,TGTGCCAGCAGGAAACAGGACTCTGGGGCCAACGTCCTGACTTTC,NA,TRBV27,TRBJ2-6,NA
CASSSQGGRGGSYEQFF,TGTGCCAGCAGCTCCCAAGGAGGGCGGGGGGGCTCCTATGAGCAGTTCTTC,TRBD2,TRBV5-4,TRBJ2-1,NA